Following are 13 T cell receptor beta chains from one sample sequenced in a study of identical twins. MiXCR, applied by TCRdb to the 5' RACE reads, yields one record per CDR3 protein. The sample includes 400,000 to 550,000 distinct CDR3 sequences, around 20% of them seen just once. This same sample was also part of a study on T cells expressing NK-cell markers.

Sequenced sample: CD4+ T cells sorted from blood. These TCRs come from a woman aged 18 to 35 in good health.

This clonotype occurred a few times. The rearrangement links TRBV29-1 to TRBJ2-1; 9 nucleotides line up with TRBD2. The germline CDR1 and CDR2 sequences are SQVTM and ANQGSEA. V lost 6 bases, J lost 6 bases, and 12 bases stayed unmatched. This CDR3 comprises 15 residues. The CDR3 region is CSVLPRLAEFNEQFF. For the CDR3, the DNA is TGCAGCGTCCTACCCAGACTAGCGGAATTCAATGAGCAGTTCTTC.

In this sample, this clonotype turned up a few times. The J gene is TRBJ1-2, the V gene TRBV20-1, with TRBD1 matching 8 bases. J lost 2 bases, V lost 0 bases, and 2 bases had no gene match. CDR3 length: 14 residues. Germline CDR1 is DFQATT and CDR2 is SNEGSKA (reference sequence). The CDR3 reads CSAREQGANYGYTF. In DNA form, the CDR3 reads TGCAGTGCTAGAGAGCAGGGGGCGAACTATGGCTACACCTTC.

This rearrangement joins TRBV6-1 to TRBJ2-7, with 8 positions matching TRBD1. CDR3 length: 14 residues. The J segment lost 1 base and the V segment lost 4 bases, leaving 3 bases of the junction unmatched. Germline V CDR1 and CDR2: MNHNS, SASEGT. The CDR3 is CASSVDRGSYEQYF. CDR3 DNA: TGTGCCAGCAGTGTCGACAGGGGTTCCTACGAGCAGTACTTC.

This clonotype was observed a few times. This chain uses TRBV20-1 with TRBJ2-3; TRBD1 aligns across 10 bases. CDR1 is DFQATT, CDR2 SNEGSKA, per germline (reference sequence). V dropped 1 base and J dropped 7; count of bases not matched to a gene: 5. The CDR3 runs to 14 residues. The CDR3 bases are TGCAGTGCTAGAGCCGGGACAGGGGTGAATACGCAGTATTTT. Translating gives CSARAGTGVNTQYF.

The genes are TRBV27 and TRBJ1-1, with D perhaps TRBD1 (5 bases). The germline V gene has CDR1 MNHEY and CDR2 SMNVEV (reference sequence). V gave up 7 bases and J gave up 5 bases, with 17 bases separating them. This CDR3 region has 14 residues. CDR3 sequence reads: CASIHSFGGTEAFF. The CDR3 bases are TGTGCCAGCATCCATTCTTTTGGGGGGACTGAAGCTTTCTTT.

This clonotype has at least ten counts. The rearrangement joins TRBV20-1 to TRBJ2-3; TRBD2 is a possible D gene (5 bases). CDR1 is DFQATT, CDR2 SNEGSKA, per germline (reference sequence). This CDR3 is 14 amino acids long. V lost 1 base and J lost 2, with 10 bases in between. The CDR3 spells CSARGRGNTDTQYF. DNA of the CDR3: TGCAGTGCTAGAGGACGGGGAAACACAGATACGCAGTATTTT.

Only a few counts were recorded for this clonotype. The chain combines TRBV20-1 with TRBJ2-1, with TRBD2 matching over 8 bases. Germline CDR1 is DFQATT and CDR2 is SNEGSKA (reference sequence). Germline trimming cut 6 bases from V and 8 bases from J; bases unmatched to any gene: 6. The CDR3 covers 12 residues. The CDR3, as DNA: TGCAGTGCCCGGACTAGCCTGGATGAGCAGTTCTTC. This codes for CSARTSLDEQFF.

In its sample, this clonotype was seen a few times. This sequence joins TRBV20-1 and TRBJ1-6; a weak D match, TRBD1 (6 bases). The CDR3 length is 16 residues. CDR1 is DFQATT and CDR2 is SNEGSKA in the germline V gene (reference sequence). Trimming removed 3 bases at V and 5 bases at J, with 17 bases between. The CDR3 nucleotides read TGCAGTGCTAGGGGGATCAACACAGGGAATAATTCACCCCTCCACTTT. Protein sequence: CSARGINTGNNSPLHF.

This clonotype was recorded a few times. The chain couples TRBV6-1 to TRBJ2-5; 12 nucleotides match TRBD2. This CDR3 is 15 amino acids long. After removal of 6 bases from V and 4 bases from J, the junction contained 6 bases not matched to a gene. Germline V gene lookup returns CDR1 MNHNS and CDR2 SASEGT. CDR3 nucleotides: TGTGCCAGCAGGGCTAGCGGGGGGGCATCAGAGACCCAGTACTTC. Encoded protein: CASRASGGASETQYF.

This clonotype turned up a few times. V usage is TRBV7-9 and J usage is TRBJ1-1, with 9 positions matching TRBD1. The CDR3 consists of 14 residues. V was pared by 4 bases and J by 8 bases, with 8 bases of the junction left unmatched. The germline gives CDR1 SEHNR, CDR2 FQNEAQ (reference sequence). Written as DNA, the CDR3 is TGTGCCAGCAGCTCTCCTGGACAGGGGTCAGAAGCTTTCTTT. Translating gives CASSSPGQGSEAFF.

In its sample, this clonotype was seen a few times. The rearrangement uses TRBV11-2 and TRBJ1-2; 8 nucleotides line up with TRBD1. The CDR3 is made up of 13 amino acids. The trim removed 6 bases at V and 8 bases at J, leaving 8 bases unmatched. The V gene's germline CDR1 is SGHAT and CDR2 FQNNGV. The CDR3 protein is CASRPDRGRGYTF. For the CDR3, the DNA is TGTGCCAGCAGACCAGACAGGGGCCGGGGCTACACCTTC.

The chain employs TRBV20-1 and TRBJ2-7; D might be TRBD2 (6 bases). The CDR3 runs 14 residues. Trimming pared 2 bases from V and 3 bases from J, leaving 14 bases between. Germline V gene lookup returns CDR1 DFQATT and CDR2 SNEGSKA (reference sequence). CDR3 nucleotide sequence: TGCAGTGCTAGACGGAAGACTAGTTTCTACGAGCAGTACTTC. Amino acid sequence: CSARRKTSFYEQYF.

In its sample, this clonotype was seen a few times. The chain employs TRBV10-3 and TRBJ2-3; D unclear. The length of the CDR3 is 15 residues. V gave up 2 bases and J gave up 2 bases, with 11 bases separating them. Germline CDR1 ENHRY, CDR2 SYGVKD. The CDR3 here is CAISEPPPNTDTQYF. CDR3 bases: TGTGCCATCAGTGAGCCCCCCCCGAACACAGATACGCAGTATTTT.